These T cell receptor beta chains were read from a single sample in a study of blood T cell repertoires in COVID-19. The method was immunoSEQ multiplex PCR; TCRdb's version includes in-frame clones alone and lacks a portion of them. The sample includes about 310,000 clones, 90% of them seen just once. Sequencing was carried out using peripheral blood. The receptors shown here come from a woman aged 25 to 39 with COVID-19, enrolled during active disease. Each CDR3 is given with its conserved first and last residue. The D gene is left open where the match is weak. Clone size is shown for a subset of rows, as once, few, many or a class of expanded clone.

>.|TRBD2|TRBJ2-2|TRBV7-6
CASSRTPIAGGPTGELFF
TGTGCCAGCAGCCGAACTCCTATAGCGGGAGGGCCGACCGGGGAGCTGTTTTTT
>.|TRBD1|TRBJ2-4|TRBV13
CASSTTGTGADIQYF
TGTGCCAGCAGCACCACCGGGACAGGGGCAGACATTCAGTACTTC
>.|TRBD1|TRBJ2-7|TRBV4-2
CASSQAAGQGAYEQYF
TGTGCCAGCAGCCAAGCAGCAGGACAGGGGGCGTACGAGCAGTACTTC
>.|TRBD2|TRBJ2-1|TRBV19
CASSISLAGGYNEQFF
TGTGCCAGTAGTATTAGTCTAGCGGGAGGATACAATGAGCAGTTCTTC
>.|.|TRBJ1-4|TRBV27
CASSLSIRSNEKLFF
TGTGCCAGCAGTTTATCGATCCGGTCTAATGAAAAACTGTTTTTT
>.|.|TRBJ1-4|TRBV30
CAWSFASGGYNEKLFF
TGTGCCTGGAGTTTCGCTTCAGGAGGTTATAATGAAAAACTGTTTTTT
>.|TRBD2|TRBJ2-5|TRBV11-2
CASTQTSGKPWETQYF
TGTGCCAGCACCCAGACTAGCGGGAAGCCGTGGGAGACCCAGTACTTC
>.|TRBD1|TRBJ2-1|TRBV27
CASSLRGDRANNEQFF
TGTGCCAGCAGTTTACGGGGGGACAGGGCCAACAATGAGCAGTTCTTC
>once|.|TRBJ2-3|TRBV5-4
CASSLFSGSTDTQYF
TGTGCCAGCAGCTTGTTCAGCGGGAGCACAGATACGCAGTATTTT
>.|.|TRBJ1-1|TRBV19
CASSIREETEAFF
TGTGCCAGTAGTATCAGGGAGGAAACTGAAGCTTTCTTT
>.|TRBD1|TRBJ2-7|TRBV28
CASSLHDRGTYEQYF
TGTGCCAGCAGTTTACACGACAGGGGAACCTACGAGCAGTACTTC
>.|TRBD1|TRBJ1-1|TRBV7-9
CASSLVRGQGMAFF
TGTGCCAGCAGCTTAGTAAGGGGACAGGGGATGGCTTTCTTT
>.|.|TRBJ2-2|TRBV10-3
CAISGRQGEDTGELFF
TGTGCCATCAGCGGGAGACAGGGCGAGGACACCGGGGAGCTGTTTTTT
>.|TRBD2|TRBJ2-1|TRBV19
CASSIGGGGTYNEQFF
TGTGCCAGTAGTATCGGGGGCGGGGGGACCTACAATGAGCAGTTCTTC
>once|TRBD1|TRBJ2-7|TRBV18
CASSPGTGDMYEQYF
TGTGCCAGCTCACCAGGGACAGGGGACATGTACGAGCAGTACTTC
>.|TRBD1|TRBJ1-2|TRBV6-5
CASGPRQGLIYGYTF
TGTGCCAGCGGCCCGAGACAGGGGCTAATCTATGGCTACACCTTC
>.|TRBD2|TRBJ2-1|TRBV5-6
CASSSLAGVRNEQFF
TGTGCCAGCAGCTCTTTAGCGGGAGTTAGGAATGAGCAGTTCTTC
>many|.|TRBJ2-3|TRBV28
CASSLQATDTQYF
TGTGCCAGCAGTTTGCAGGCTACAGATACGCAGTATTTT
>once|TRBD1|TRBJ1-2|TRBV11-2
CASSFTGDGYTF
TGTGCCAGCAGCTTTACAGGGGATGGCTACACCTTC
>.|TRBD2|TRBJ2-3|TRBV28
CASSSHELADTSTDTQYF
TGTGCCAGCAGTTCCCACGAACTAGCGGACACTAGCACAGATACGCAGTATTTT
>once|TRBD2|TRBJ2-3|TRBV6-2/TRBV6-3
CASSRLAGGPPDTQYF
TGTGCCAGCAGTCGACTAGCGGGAGGGCCCCCAGATACGCAGTATTTT
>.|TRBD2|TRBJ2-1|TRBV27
CASAFPGLAGNEQFF
TGTGCCAGCGCCTTCCCGGGACTAGCGGGAAATGAGCAGTTCTTC
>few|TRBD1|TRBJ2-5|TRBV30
CAWSADRGETQYF
TGTGCCTGGAGTGCGGACAGGGGAGAGACCCAGTACTTC
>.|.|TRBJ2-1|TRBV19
CASSIRFRVQGEQFF
TGTGCCAGTAGTATACGTTTCAGGGTTCAGGGTGAGCAGTTCTTC
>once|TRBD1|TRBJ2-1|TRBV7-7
CASSSGTGLGNEQFF
TGTGCCAGCAGTTCCGGGACAGGGTTGGGGAATGAGCAGTTCTTC
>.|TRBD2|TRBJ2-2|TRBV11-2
CASSLVLAGFGELFF
TGTGCCAGCAGCTTAGTTCTAGCGGGATTCGGGGAGCTGTTTTTT
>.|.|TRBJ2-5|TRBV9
CASRKGESWEETQYF
TGTGCCAGCAGAAAGGGGGAGAGTTGGGAAGAGACCCAGTACTTC
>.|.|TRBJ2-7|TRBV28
CASSFGRVSSYEQYF
TGTGCCAGCAGTTTTGGTCGGGTAAGCTCCTACGAGCAGTACTTC
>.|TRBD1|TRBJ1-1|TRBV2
CAGGQSNTEAFF
TGTGCCGGGGGACAGTCGAACACTGAAGCTTTCTTT
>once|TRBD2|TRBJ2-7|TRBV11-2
CASSTLAGSSYEQYF
TGTGCCAGCAGCACACTAGCGGGGAGCTCCTACGAGCAGTACTTC
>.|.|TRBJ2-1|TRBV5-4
CASSLVPSEQFF
TGTGCCAGCAGCTTGGTTCCTAGCGAGCAGTTCTTC
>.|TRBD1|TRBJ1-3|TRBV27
CASSSTGAGGNTIYF
TGTGCCAGCAGTTCAACAGGGGCTGGAGGAAACACCATATATTTT